Reported below is one T cell receptor (beta chain). What it binds is unknown. The record originates from a study of radiation and T cells in renal cell carcinoma. Study-level results: Top tumor clonotypes rose in blood 2 weeks post-radiation, then contracted.

Time point defined: blood 2 weeks post-SBRT. Treatment defined: 15 Gy SBRT to primary tumor, nephrectomy 4 weeks later. Clear cell pathology was present in this patient's renal cell carcinoma. From germline, CDR1 is GTSNPN and CDR2 SVGIG (reference sequence). J was trimmed by 2 bases and V by 2 bases; bases with no gene match: 8. This CDR3 comprises 18 residues. Libraries were prepared by immunoSEQ multiplex PCR; TCRdb keeps only in-frame clonotypes and omits some of them. Of 60,000 to 80,000 clones in the sample, over 80% were seen once. The material was blood, obtained from a patient whose treatment included radiotherapy and nephrectomy. The clonotype comes from a man aged 60-69 years with renal cell carcinoma. The chain employs TRBV30 and TRBJ2-6; 11 bases line up with TRBD1. DNA of the CDR3: TGTGCCTGGAGTTACCGGGACAGGGGGGGTACTGGGGCCAACGTCCTGACTTTC. Its translation is CAWSYRDRGGTGANVLTF. Full variable domain (remainder filled in from reference TRBV30 and TRBJ2-6): SQTIHQWPATLVQPVGSPLSLECTVEGTSNPNLYWYRQAAGRGLQLLFYSVGIGQISSEVPQNLSASRPQDRQFILSSKKLLLSDSGFYLCAWSYRDRGGTGANVLTFGAGSRLTVL.